Sequencing of this TCR beta chain was carried out in a study of response to subunit inactivated influenza vaccine. TCRdb passed the RT-PCR reads through MiXCR, listing each CDR3 protein once. The repertoire holds around 650,000 distinct CDR3 sequences, with approximately 14% as singletons. There are a few counts of this clonotype. Antigen specificity is unknown. General study points: Authors suggested each seasonal flu vaccination may recruit only limited numbers of new T cells.

This CDR3 is 14 amino acids long. CDR1 MNHEY and CDR2 SVGAGI come from the germline V gene. The V and J ends lost 1 base and 1 base respectively, with 5 bases between them. The sequence came from a man in his forties or fifties who received an inactivated influenza vaccine. The chain joins TRBV6-5 to TRBJ1-5, with D uncertain. The sample consisted of PBMCs from blood, taken 12 days after vaccination. As DNA, the CDR3 is TGTGCCAGCAGTTACTTGGCCAGCAATCAGCCCCAGCATTTT. It codes for CASSYLASNQPQHF.